This TCR beta chain was retrieved from a study of blood T cell repertoires in COVID-19. Study at large: The United States, Italy and Spain provided the acute and convalescent COVID-19 samples. In each case, the material was cDNA or gDNA derived from T cells, B-cell-depleted T cells, or PBMCs.

The study assigned cohorts using participant-reported clinical history. The recovered donors of Cohort 3 showed two negative PCRs, clearance, or symptom resolution. Libraries were prepared by immunoSEQ multiplex PCR; TCRdb keeps only in-frame clonotypes and omits some of them. The sample carries around 330,000 clones, about 87% recorded once. This CDR3 is 14 amino acids long. Germline values: CDR1 LNHDA, CDR2 SQIVND (reference sequence). V shed 6 bases, J shed 0 bases, and the junction held 1 base outside the gene matches. This TCR was recovered from a woman younger than 35 who had recovered from COVID-19. Sample: PBMCs or T cells enriched from blood (not recorded which). The chain uses TRBV19 and TRBJ1-3; 8 bases map to TRBD1. The CDR3 coding sequence is TGTGCCAGTAGCACAGGGGGCTCTGGAAACACCATATATTTT. Translating gives CASSTGGSGNTIYF.